This T cell receptor (beta chain) was documented in a study of blood T cell repertoires in COVID-19. Unmatched junction bases numbered 7, after V lost 5 bases and J lost 5 bases. CDR1 and CDR2 from the germline V gene are SGHTA and FQGTGA. This CDR3 comprises 15 residues. In the original processing: Reference gene primer amplification yielded estimated nucleated cell counts. Method: immunoSEQ multiplex PCR; TCRdb's copy keeps in-frame clones and lacks some. V and J calls and clone size come straight from that table; D and trimming were deduced from the DNA. The data hold fewer than 180,000 clones, with 75% to 90% observed a single time.

This receptor was identified in a man in his sixties or seventies with acute or convalescent COVID-19. The sample consisted of peripheral blood. The chain joins TRBV7-3 to TRBJ2-2; 8 bases are a match to TRBD1. CDR3 region: CASSPGQGWTGELFF. DNA for the CDR3: TGTGCCAGCAGCCCAGGACAGGGTTGGACCGGGGAGCTGTTTTTT. Full variable domain (outside the CDR3, taken from reference TRBV7-3 and TRBJ2-2): GAGVSQTPSNKVTEKGKYVELRCDPISGHTALYWYRQSLGQGPEFLIYFQGTGAADDSGLPNDRFFAVRPEGSVSTLKIQRTERGDSAVYLCASSPGQGWTGELFFGEGSRLTVL.